The 9 T cell receptor beta chains below come from one sample, sequenced in a study of TIL therapy for anti-PD-1-resistant metastatic lung cancer. The immunoSEQ assay was v3. Profiling relied on immunoSEQ multiplex PCR, and the TCRdb table lists in-frame clones only, not all of them. The table lists fewer than 25,000 clones, around 71% of them singletons. Described time point: pre-treatment sample, taken before nivolumab and TIL therapy. The source was blood, collected at baseline. The receptors here all came from a person aged 25 to 80 with non-small cell lung cancer.

The chain's CDR3 is CASSPRSRENTGELFF. The CDR3 DNA sequence: TGTGCCAGCTCACCACGGTCCCGGGAGAACACCGGGGAGCTGTTTTTT. The rearrangement uses TRBV18 and TRBJ2-2; a possible D gene is TRBD2 (5 bases). The V end was cut by 1 base, the J end by 1 base, with 10 bases between. This CDR3 region has 16 residues. Germline V CDR1 and CDR2: KGHSH, LQKENI.

A single count supports this clone. The chain couples TRBV6-5 to TRBJ1-3, with unresolved D. The germline V gene encodes CDR1 MNHEY and CDR2 SVGAGI. Deletions cut 6 bases from V and 0 bases from J, with 6 bases between. The CDR3 covers 13 residues. The CDR3 sequence is CASSRDSGNTIYF. In nucleotides, the CDR3 is TGTGCCAGCAGCCGGGACTCTGGAAACACCATATATTTT.

The chain combines TRBV14 with TRBJ2-1, with 7 bases fitting TRBD1. Germline V gives CDR1 SGHDN, CDR2 FVKESK. The CDR3 is 13 residues long. Germline trimming cut 4 bases from V and 10 bases from J; bases unmatched to any gene: 7. The CDR3 DNA sequence: TGTGCCAGCAGCCCACGGGACAGACTAGAGCAGTTCTTC. Its protein product is CASSPRDRLEQFF.

J is TRBJ2-6 and V is TRBV19; possible D gene TRBD1, 6 bases. The CDR3 is 17 residues long. V lost 0 bases and J lost 4, with 13 bases in between. Germline V gene lookup returns CDR1 LNHDA and CDR2 SQIVND (reference sequence). In DNA form, the CDR3 reads TGTGCCAGTAGTATAGAGGGGGCCCTGGGAGGGGCCAACGTCCTGACTTTC. Protein product: CASSIEGALGGANVLTF.

The V call is TRBV6-5, the J call TRBJ2-3, with D uncertain. V was pared by 7 bases and J by 6 bases, with 11 bases between. Looked up from germline, CDR1 is MNHEY and CDR2 is SVGAGI. The CDR3 runs to 12 residues. CDR3 DNA: TGTGCCAGCAATCCGGGCCGTGATACGCAGTATTTT. Translation: CASNPGRDTQYF.

The chain uses TRBV6-5 and TRBJ1-5; D uncertain. Trimming left V 2 bases short and J 2 bases short, with 7 bases between. This CDR3 has 14 residues. The germline gives CDR1 MNHEY, CDR2 SVGAGI. The CDR3 region has the DNA TGTGCCAGCAGTTACAGGGCCGGCAATCAGCCCCAGCATTTT. This encodes CASSYRAGNQPQHF.

The genes are TRBV3-1 (or the pseudogene TRBV3-2) and TRBJ2-5, with D perhaps matching TRBD1 (5 bases). This CDR3 has 13 residues. The V end was cut by 4 bases, the J end by 2 bases, with 8 bases between. Germline CDR1 reads LGHDT; CDR2 reads YNNKEL (reference sequence). The CDR3 reads CASSPRTQETQYF. The DNA of the CDR3 is TGTGCCAGCAGCCCGAGGACACAAGAGACCCAGTACTTC.

This clone was counted only a few times. The chain uses TRBV7-9 and TRBJ2-1; D is tentatively TRBD1 or TRBD2 (6 bases each). Germline V gene lookup returns CDR1 SEHNR and CDR2 FQNEAQ (reference sequence). V lost 5 bases to trimming and J lost 0 bases, with 23 bases between them. The CDR3 is made up of 19 amino acids. The CDR3: CASSPGGGSGYSSYNEQFF. CDR3 in DNA: TGTGCCAGCAGCCCCGGAGGGGGTAGCGGATACAGCTCCTACAATGAGCAGTTCTTC. Variable domain in full (rest from reference TRBV7-9 and TRBJ2-1): DTGVSQNPRHKITKRGQNVTFRCDPISEHNRLYWYRQTLGQGPEFLTYFQNEAQLEKSRLLSDRFSAERPKGSFSTLEIQRTEQGDSAMYLCASSPGGGSGYSSYNEQFFGPGTRLTVL.

This chain connects TRBV10-1 to TRBJ2-1, with TRBD2 identical over 8 bases. The CDR3 covers 16 residues. Trimming at V came to 1 base and at J to 6 bases, leaving 8 bases not matched to a gene. Germline V gene data show CDR1 as WNHNN and CDR2 as SYGVQD (reference sequence). The CDR3 DNA sequence: TGCGCCAGCAGTGAGTATTCGGGAGGGCCTGTCAATGAGCAGTTCTTC. Its translation is CASSEYSGGPVNEQFF.